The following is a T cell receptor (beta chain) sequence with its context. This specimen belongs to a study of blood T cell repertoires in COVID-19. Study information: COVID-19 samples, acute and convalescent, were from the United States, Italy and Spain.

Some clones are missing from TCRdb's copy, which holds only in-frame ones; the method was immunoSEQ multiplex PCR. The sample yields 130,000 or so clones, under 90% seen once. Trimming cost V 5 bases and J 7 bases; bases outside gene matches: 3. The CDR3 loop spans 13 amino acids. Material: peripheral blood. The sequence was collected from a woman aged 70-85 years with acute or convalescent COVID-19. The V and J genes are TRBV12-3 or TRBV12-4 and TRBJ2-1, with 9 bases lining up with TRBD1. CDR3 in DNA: TGTGCCAGCAGTCCGGGACAGGGTAATGAGCAGTTCTTC. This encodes CASSPGQGNEQFF.